What follows are 11 T cell receptor beta chains derived from one specimen sequenced in a study of beta chain features in type 1 diabetes (dated 2018 in TCRdb). The library was generated by the immunoSEQ multiplex PCR assay. The entire isolated RNA was reverse transcribed using the High Capacity cDNA Reverse Transcription Kit, and thus expressed TCRB transcripts were sequenced. TCRdb mirrors the immuneACCESS table, restricted to in-frame sequences. Some clones are absent from its copies; in checked studies, under half trace to an unresolved V gene, and the reason for the others is unknown. The sample has approximately 470,000 clones on record, approximately 28% of them singletons. About 0.065% of the sample is taken by the ten largest. Sequences were obtained from naive CD4+ T cells from blood. What the cell subset or site label conveys for this sample: true naive CD4+ T cells. The receptor source for this set is a man between 18 and 35 years old in good health.

The chain has TRBV4-3 and TRBJ2-1, with 10 bases matching TRBD2. The CDR3 covers 15 residues. The V and J ends lost 4 bases and 0 bases, in that order; junction bases with no gene match: 0. Per germline, CDR1 LGHNA and CDR2 YSLEER. This CDR3 is CASSPSGSSYNEQFF. In DNA, the CDR3 is TGCGCCAGCAGCCCTAGCGGGAGCTCCTACAATGAGCAGTTCTTC.

The sample holds one count of this clone. This sample also contains other DNA sequences that code for the same CDR3. This sequence joins TRBV7-9 and TRBJ1-5; no clear D. The CDR3 sequence is 14 residues long. The germline gives CDR1 SEHNR, CDR2 FQNEAQ (reference sequence). Deletions cut 3 bases from V and 4 bases from J, with 10 bases between. The chain's CDR3 is CASSFEGGNQPQHF. The CDR3 region has the DNA TGTGCCAGCAGCTTTGAGGGTGGAAATCAGCCCCAGCATTTT. Variable domain in full (rest from reference TRBV7-9 and TRBJ1-5): DTGVSQNPRHKITKRGQNVTFRCDPISEHNRLYWYRQTLGQGPEFLTYFQNEAQLEKSRLLSDRFSAERPKGSFSTLEIQRTEQGDSAMYLCASSFEGGNQPQHFGDGTRLSIL.

This chain uses TRBV9 with TRBJ2-1; a weak D match, TRBD1 (5 bases). The CDR3 length is 15 residues. Trimming removed 3 bases from V and 2 bases from J, with 12 bases in between. Germline CDR1 and CDR2: SGDLS and YYNGEE. The CDR3 DNA follows: TGTGCCAGCAGCGATGACAGACCTCCCTACAATGAGCAGTTCTTC. Protein: CASSDDRPPYNEQFF.

The rearrangement uses TRBV9 and TRBJ2-1; possible D gene TRBD1, 6 bases. Per germline, CDR1 SGDLS and CDR2 YYNGEE. The CDR3 length is 15 residues. Trimming pared 3 bases from V and 8 bases from J, leaving 18 bases between. CDR3 sequence: CASSANPTGFDEQFF. The CDR3 coding sequence is TGTGCCAGCAGCGCCAACCCCACAGGGTTTGATGAGCAGTTCTTC. The full variable domain, in which reference TRBV9 and TRBJ2-1 provide the parts outside the CDR3, is DSGVTQTPKHLITATGQRVTLRCSPRSGDLSVYWYQQSLDQGLQFLIQYYNGEERAKGNILERFSAQQFPDLHSELNLSSLELGDSALYFCASSANPTGFDEQFFGPGTRLTVL.

This sequence joins TRBV7-9 and TRBJ2-5; 8 positions match TRBD1. The CDR3 loop spans 15 amino acids. J was trimmed by 4 bases and V by 5 bases; bases with no gene match: 9. Looked up from germline, CDR1 is SEHNR and CDR2 is FQNEAQ (reference sequence). CDR3 sequence reads: CASSTRQGKAETQYF. DNA of the CDR3: TGTGCCAGCAGCACTAGACAGGGGAAAGCAGAGACCCAGTACTTC.

This clone was seen a few times. The DNA of the CDR3 is TGTGCCAGCAGCCTCCCCCGTCCAGGGCTGTCCTACAATGAGCAGTTCTTC. Its translation: CASSLPRPGLSYNEQFF. The V gene is TRBV14, the J gene TRBJ2-1; D is possibly TRBD1 (5 bases). The germline V gene encodes CDR1 SGHDN and CDR2 FVKESK. The germline V and J ends were trimmed by 4 bases and 1 base, with 17 bases remaining between them. The CDR3 runs to 17 residues.

The V gene is TRBV27, the J gene TRBJ2-1; 9 bases line up with TRBD2. The CDR3 runs 15 residues. The V segment lost 0 bases and the J segment 6 bases; nucleotides outside the gene matches: 3. Germline-derived CDR1 and CDR2 are MNHEY and SMNVEV (reference sequence). The CDR3 region is CASSLSGLAGNEQFF. Written as DNA, the CDR3 is TGTGCCAGCAGTTTATCGGGACTAGCAGGCAATGAGCAGTTCTTC.

V usage is TRBV27 and J usage is TRBJ2-3; possible D gene TRBD2, 6 bases. CDR3 length equals 12 residues. Trimming took off 4 bases at V and 10 bases at J, with 12 bases between the two ends. The germline V gene encodes CDR1 MNHEY and CDR2 SMNVEV (reference sequence). In nucleotides, the CDR3 is TGTGCCAGCAGTTCGTACCCGGGGGCGCAGTATTTT. Its protein is CASSSYPGAQYF.

The chain carries TRBV10-3 and TRBJ1-5; D is undetermined. Per the germline V gene, CDR1 is ENHRY and CDR2 is SYGVKD. Trimming took off 3 bases at V and 0 bases at J, with 12 bases between the two ends. The CDR3 is 16 residues long. CDR3 sequence: CAISDPVANSNQPQHF. CDR3 nucleotides: TGTGCCATCAGTGATCCGGTGGCAAATAGCAATCAGCCCCAGCATTTT.

The rearrangement links TRBV10-3 to TRBJ1-4; D is ambiguous. Trimming took 3 bases from V and 7 from J, leaving 12 bases between them. The CDR3 extends over 14 amino acids. From germline, CDR1 is ENHRY and CDR2 SYGVKD. The CDR3: CAISDRREAEKLFF. The CDR3, as DNA: TGTGCCATCAGTGATCGGAGGGAAGCTGAAAAACTGTTTTTT.

The V gene is TRBV29-1, the J gene TRBJ1-3; D is ambiguous. CDR3 length: 15 residues. V was cut by 6 bases and J by 4 bases, with 19 bases left in between. The germline CDR1 and CDR2 sequences are SQVTM and ANQGSEA. CDR3 in DNA: TGCAGCGTAGGTCAAGGCGGAGGATCCGGAAACACCATATATTTT. Its protein product is CSVGQGGGSGNTIYF.